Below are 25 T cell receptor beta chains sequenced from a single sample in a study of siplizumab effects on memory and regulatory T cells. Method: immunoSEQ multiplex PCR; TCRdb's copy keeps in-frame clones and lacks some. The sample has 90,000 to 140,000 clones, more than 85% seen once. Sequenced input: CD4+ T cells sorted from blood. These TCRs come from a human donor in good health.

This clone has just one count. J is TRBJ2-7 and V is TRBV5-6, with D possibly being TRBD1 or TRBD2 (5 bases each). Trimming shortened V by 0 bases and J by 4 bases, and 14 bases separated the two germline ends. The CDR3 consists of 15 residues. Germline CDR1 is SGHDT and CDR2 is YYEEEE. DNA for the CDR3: TGTGCCAGCAGCTTGGGGGCAGGGACGAATTACGAGCAGTACTTC. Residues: CASSLGAGTNYEQYF.

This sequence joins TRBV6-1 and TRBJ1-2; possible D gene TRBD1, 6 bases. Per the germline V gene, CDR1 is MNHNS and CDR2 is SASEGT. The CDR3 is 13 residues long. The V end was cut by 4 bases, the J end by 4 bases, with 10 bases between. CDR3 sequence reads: CASSGETGYGYTF. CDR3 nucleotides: TGTGCCAGCAGTGGGGAGACAGGCTATGGCTACACCTTC.

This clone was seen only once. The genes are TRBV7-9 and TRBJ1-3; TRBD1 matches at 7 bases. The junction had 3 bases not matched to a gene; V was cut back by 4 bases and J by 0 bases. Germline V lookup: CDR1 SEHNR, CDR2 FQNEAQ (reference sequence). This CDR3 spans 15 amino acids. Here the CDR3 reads CASSYRTGSGNTIYF. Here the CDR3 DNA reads TGTGCCAGCAGCTACAGGACAGGCTCTGGAAACACCATATATTTT.

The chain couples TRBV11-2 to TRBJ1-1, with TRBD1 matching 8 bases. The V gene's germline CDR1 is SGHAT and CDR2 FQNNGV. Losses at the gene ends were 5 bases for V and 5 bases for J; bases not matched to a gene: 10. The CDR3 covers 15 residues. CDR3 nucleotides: TGTGCCAGCAGCCGATCCCAGGGGGCTGGTACTGAAGCTTTCTTT. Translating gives CASSRSQGAGTEAFF.

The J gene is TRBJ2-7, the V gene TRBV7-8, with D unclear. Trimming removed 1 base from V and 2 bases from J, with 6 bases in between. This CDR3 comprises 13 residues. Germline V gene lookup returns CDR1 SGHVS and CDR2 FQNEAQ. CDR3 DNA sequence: TGTGCCAGCAGCTTAGTAGGGCCCTACGAGCAGTACTTC. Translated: CASSLVGPYEQYF.

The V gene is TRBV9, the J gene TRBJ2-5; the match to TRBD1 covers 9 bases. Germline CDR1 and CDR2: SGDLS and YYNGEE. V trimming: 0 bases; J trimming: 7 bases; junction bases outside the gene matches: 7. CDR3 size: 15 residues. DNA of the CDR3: TGTGCCAGCAGCGTAGCGGGACAGGGTACGGCGACCCAGTACTTC. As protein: CASSVAGQGTATQYF.

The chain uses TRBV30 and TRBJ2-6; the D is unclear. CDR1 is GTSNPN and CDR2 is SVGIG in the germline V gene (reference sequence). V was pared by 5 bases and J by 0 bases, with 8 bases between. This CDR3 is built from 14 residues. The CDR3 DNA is TGTGCCTGGCAAAAGCTCTCTGGGGCCAACGTCCTGACTTTC. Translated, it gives CAWQKLSGANVLTF.

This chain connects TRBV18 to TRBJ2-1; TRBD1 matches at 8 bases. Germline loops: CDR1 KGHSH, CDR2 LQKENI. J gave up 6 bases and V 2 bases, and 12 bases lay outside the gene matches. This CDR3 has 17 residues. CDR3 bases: TGTGCCAGCTCACCATTGCAGGGGGCGCGAGATGGCAATGAGCAGTTCTTC. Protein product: CASSPLQGARDGNEQFF.

As DNA, the CDR3 is TGTGCTAGTGGTTTGCCCCAAGGGGACAGGGCGTTTGGAGTCTCTGGAAACACCATATATTTT. Protein product: CASGLPQGDRAFGVSGNTIYF. The rearrangement joins TRBV12-5 to TRBJ1-3; 9 nucleotides agree with TRBD1. The germline gives CDR1 LGHNT, CDR2 FRNRAP. The CDR3 extends over 21 amino acids. The V and J ends lost 2 bases and 0 bases, in that order; junction bases with no gene match: 17.

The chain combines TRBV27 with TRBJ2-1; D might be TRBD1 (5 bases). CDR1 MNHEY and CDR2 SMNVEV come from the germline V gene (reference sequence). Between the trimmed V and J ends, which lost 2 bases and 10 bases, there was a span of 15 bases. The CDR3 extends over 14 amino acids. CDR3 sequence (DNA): TGTGCCAGCAGTTTAAGTATAGGAACAGGAGAGCAGTTCTTC. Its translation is CASSLSIGTGEQFF.

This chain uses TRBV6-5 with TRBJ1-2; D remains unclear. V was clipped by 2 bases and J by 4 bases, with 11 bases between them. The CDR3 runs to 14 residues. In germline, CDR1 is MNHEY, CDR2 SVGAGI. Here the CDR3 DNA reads TGTGCCAGCAGTTACGGGCAAGGACGCTATGGCTACACCTTC. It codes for CASSYGQGRYGYTF.

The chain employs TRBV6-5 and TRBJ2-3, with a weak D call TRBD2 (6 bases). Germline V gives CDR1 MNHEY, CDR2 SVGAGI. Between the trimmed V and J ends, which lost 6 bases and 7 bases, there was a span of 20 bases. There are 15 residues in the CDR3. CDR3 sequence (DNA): TGTGCCAGCAGCCTAACCCGGGACTCACTGTATACGCAGTATTTT. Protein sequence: CASSLTRDSLYTQYF.

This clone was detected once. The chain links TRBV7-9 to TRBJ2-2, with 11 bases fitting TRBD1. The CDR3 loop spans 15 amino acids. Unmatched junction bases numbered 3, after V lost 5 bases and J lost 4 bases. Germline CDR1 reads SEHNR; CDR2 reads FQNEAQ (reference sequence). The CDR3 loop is CASSRDRGFTGELFF. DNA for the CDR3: TGTGCCAGCAGCCGGGACAGGGGGTTCACCGGGGAGCTGTTTTTT.

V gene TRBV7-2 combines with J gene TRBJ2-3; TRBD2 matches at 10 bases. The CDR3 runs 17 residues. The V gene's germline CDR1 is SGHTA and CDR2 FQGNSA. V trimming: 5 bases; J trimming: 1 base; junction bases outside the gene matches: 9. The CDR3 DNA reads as TGTGCCAGCAGCCCCAGGACTAGCGGCCTCGGCACAGATACGCAGTATTTT. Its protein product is CASSPRTSGLGTDTQYF.

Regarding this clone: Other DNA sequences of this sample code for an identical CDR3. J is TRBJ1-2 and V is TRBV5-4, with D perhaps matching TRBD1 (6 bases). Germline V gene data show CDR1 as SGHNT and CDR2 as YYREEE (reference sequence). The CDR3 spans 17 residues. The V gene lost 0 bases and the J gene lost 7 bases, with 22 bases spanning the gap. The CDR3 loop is CASSLGGQRSGGAGYTF. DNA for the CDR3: TGTGCCAGCAGCTTGGGTGGACAGCGGAGCGGTGGTGCTGGCTACACCTTC.

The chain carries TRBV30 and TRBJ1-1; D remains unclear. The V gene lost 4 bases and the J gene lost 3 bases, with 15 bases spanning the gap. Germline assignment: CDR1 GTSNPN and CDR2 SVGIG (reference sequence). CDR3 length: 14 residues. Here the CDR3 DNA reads TGTGCCTGGAAGTTTGCAGGACGACACACTGAAGCTTTCTTT. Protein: CAWKFAGRHTEAFF. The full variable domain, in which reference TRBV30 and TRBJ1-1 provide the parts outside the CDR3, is SQTIHQWPATLVQPVGSPLSLECTVEGTSNPNLYWYRQAAGRGLQLLFYSVGIGQISSEVPQNLSASRPQDRQFILSSKKLLLSDSGFYLCAWKFAGRHTEAFFGQGTRLTVV.

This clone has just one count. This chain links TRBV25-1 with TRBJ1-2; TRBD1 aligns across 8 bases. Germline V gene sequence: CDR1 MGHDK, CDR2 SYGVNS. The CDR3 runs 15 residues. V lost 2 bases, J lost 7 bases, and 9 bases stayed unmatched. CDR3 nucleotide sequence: TGTGCCAGCAGTGAAAATCAGGACAGGGCCAGTGGCTACACCTTC. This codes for CASSENQDRASGYTF.

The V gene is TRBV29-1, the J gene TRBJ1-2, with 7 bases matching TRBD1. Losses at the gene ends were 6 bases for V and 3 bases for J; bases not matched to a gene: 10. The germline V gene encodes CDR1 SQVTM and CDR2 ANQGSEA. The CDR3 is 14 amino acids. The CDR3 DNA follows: TGCAGCGTGGTGGGGGGAGGGGGCGACTATGGCTACACCTTC. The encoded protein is CSVVGGGGDYGYTF.

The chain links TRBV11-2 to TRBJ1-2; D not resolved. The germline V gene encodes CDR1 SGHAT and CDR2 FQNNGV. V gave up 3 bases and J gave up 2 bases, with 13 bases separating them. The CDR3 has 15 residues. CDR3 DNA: TGTGCCAGCAGCTTTTTTCCAATGGGAAACTATGGCTACACCTTC. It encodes CASSFFPMGNYGYTF. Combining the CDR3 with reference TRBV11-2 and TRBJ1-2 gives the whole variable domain EAGVAQSPRYKIIEKRQSVAFWCNPISGHATLYWYQQILGQGPKLLIQFQNNGVVDDSQLPKDRFSAERLKGVDSTLKIQPAKLEDSAVYLCASSFFPMGNYGYTFGSGTRLTVV.

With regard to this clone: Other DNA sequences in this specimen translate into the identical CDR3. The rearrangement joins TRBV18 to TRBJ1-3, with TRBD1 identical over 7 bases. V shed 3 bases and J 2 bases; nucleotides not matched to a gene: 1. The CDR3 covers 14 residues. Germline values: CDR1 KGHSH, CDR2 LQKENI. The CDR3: CASSPGTAGNTIYF. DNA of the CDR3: TGTGCCAGCTCACCTGGGACAGCTGGAAACACCATATATTTT. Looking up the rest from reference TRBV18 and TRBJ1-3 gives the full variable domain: NAGVMQNPRHLVRRRGQEARLRCSPMKGHSHVYWYRQLPEEGLKFMVYLQKENIIDESGMPKERFSAEFPKEGPSILRIQQVVRGDSAAYFCASSPGTAGNTIYFGEGSWLTVV.

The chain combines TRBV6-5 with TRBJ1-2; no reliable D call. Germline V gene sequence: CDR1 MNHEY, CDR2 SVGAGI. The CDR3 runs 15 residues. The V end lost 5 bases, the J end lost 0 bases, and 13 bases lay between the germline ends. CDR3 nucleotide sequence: TGTGCCAGCAGTGCCGCGCGGGGTTCTAACTATGGCTACACCTTC. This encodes CASSAARGSNYGYTF.

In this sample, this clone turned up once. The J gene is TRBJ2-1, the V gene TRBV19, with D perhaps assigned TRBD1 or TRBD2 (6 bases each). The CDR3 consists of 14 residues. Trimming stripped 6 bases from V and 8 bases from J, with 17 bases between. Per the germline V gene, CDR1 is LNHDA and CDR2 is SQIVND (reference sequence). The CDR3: CASRARGGPDEQFF. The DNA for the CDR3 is TGTGCCAGTAGGGCTCGTGGGGGGCCTGATGAGCAGTTCTTC.

The CDR3 DNA is TGCGCCAGCAGCTTGAATTGGCCCACCGGGGAGCTGTTTTTT. It translates to CASSLNWPTGELFF. This sequence joins TRBV5-1 and TRBJ2-2; D unclear. The CDR3 contains 14 residues. The V gene lost 1 base and the J gene lost 4 bases, with 8 bases spanning the gap. CDR1 and CDR2 from the germline V gene are SGHRS and YFSETQ. Variable domain in full (rest from reference TRBV5-1 and TRBJ2-2): KAGVTQTPRYLIKTRGQQVTLSCSPISGHRSVSWYQQTPGQGLQFLFEYFSETQRNKGNFPGRFSGRQFSNSRSEMNVSTLELGDSALYLCASSLNWPTGELFFGEGSRLTVL.

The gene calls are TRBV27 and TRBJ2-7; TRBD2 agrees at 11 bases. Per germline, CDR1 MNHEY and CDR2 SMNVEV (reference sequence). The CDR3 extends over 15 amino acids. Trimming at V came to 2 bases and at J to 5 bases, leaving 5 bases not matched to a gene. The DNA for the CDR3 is TGTGCCAGCAGTTTAGGGGCTAGCGGGAGGAACGAGCAGTACTTC. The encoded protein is CASSLGASGRNEQYF.

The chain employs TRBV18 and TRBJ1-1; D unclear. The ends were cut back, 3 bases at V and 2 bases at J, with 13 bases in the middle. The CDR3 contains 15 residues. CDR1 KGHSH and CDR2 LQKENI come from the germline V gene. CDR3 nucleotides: TGTGCCAGCTCACCCCTGGGCCAGGCAAACACTGAAGCTTTCTTT. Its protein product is CASSPLGQANTEAFF.